These 20 T cell receptor beta chains share one sample of origin, sequenced in a study of blood T cell dynamics during melanoma immunotherapy. Assay: immunoSEQ multiplex PCR; the TCRdb copy retains only in-frame clones and omits some. This sample has about 14,000 clones, with roughly 89% found just once. As to time point: week 3, after first cycle of checkpoint inhibitor. This sample comprised blood, obtained from a patient treated with checkpoint blockade. The receptors were gathered from a human donor with melanoma.

The chain links TRBV7-2 to TRBJ2-2, with 7 bases aligning to TRBD1. V lost 5 bases and J lost 2; bases outside the gene matches: 11. CDR1 is SGHTA, CDR2 FQGNSA, per germline. The CDR3 is made up of 17 amino acids. CDR3 sequence (DNA): TGTGCCAGCAGCCCACGCCTGGGGACAGTAAACACCGGGGAGCTGTTTTTT. It yields the protein CASSPRLGTVNTGELFF.

The gene calls are TRBV2 and TRBJ2-3, with D hard to call. Germline V gene lookup returns CDR1 SNHLY and CDR2 FYNNEI. V lost 10 bases and J 6 bases, leaving 20 bases between the germline ends. The CDR3 contains 14 residues. The CDR3 here is CAIIPGPRRDTQYF. In DNA, the CDR3 is TGTGCCATCATTCCTGGACCCCGTAGGGATACGCAGTATTTT. Complete variable domain (other parts from reference TRBV2 and TRBJ2-3): EPEVTQTPSHQVTQMGQEVILRCVPISNHLYFYWYRQILGQKVEFLVSFYNNEISEKSEIFDDQFSVERPDGSNFTLKIRSTKLEDSAMYFCAIIPGPRRDTQYFGPGTRLTVL.

The chain joins TRBV4-3 to TRBJ2-1, with D possibly TRBD1 on 6 matching bases. CDR3 length: 16 amino acids. The V gene lost 0 bases and the J gene lost 7 bases, with 16 bases spanning the gap. Germline values: CDR1 LGHNA, CDR2 YSLEER. CDR3 nucleotide sequence: TGCGCCAGCAGCCAAGATTGGCAGGGGAGAGCGAATGAGCAGTTCTTC. This codes for CASSQDWQGRANEQFF.

The chain uses TRBV18 and TRBJ2-7; maybe TRBD2 (5 bases). This CDR3 has 15 residues. Trimming took 2 bases from V and 0 from J, leaving 11 bases between them. The germline V gene encodes CDR1 KGHSH and CDR2 LQKENI. The CDR3 coding sequence is TGTGCCAGCTCACCATTCTCCGGGAACTCCTACGAGCAGTACTTC. Its protein product is CASSPFSGNSYEQYF.

The genes are TRBV6-5 and TRBJ2-5; D possibly uses TRBD1 or TRBD2 (5 bases each). Germline V gene lookup returns CDR1 MNHEY and CDR2 SVGAGI. Trimming stripped 9 bases from V and 5 bases from J, with 16 bases between. CDR3 length: 13 residues. The CDR3 is CASWRTRRETQYF. DNA of the CDR3: TGTGCCAGTTGGAGGACAAGAAGGGAGACCCAGTACTTC.

This clone came up once. The chain joins TRBV6-5 to TRBJ2-7; TRBD2 matches at 8 bases. The CDR3 contains 13 residues. After removal of 7 bases from V and 2 bases from J, the junction contained 4 bases not matched to a gene. Germline assignment: CDR1 MNHEY and CDR2 SVGAGI. The CDR3 nucleotides are TGTGCCAGCAATACTAGCGGTACCTACGAGCAGTACTTC. Amino acids: CASNTSGTYEQYF.

This clone was counted a single time. The chain recombines TRBV27 with TRBJ1-5; 10 bases line up with TRBD1. After removal of 6 bases from V and 7 bases from J, the junction contained 6 bases not matched to a gene. This CDR3 contains 14 residues. CDR1 MNHEY and CDR2 SMNVEV come from the germline V gene (reference sequence). In DNA, the CDR3 is TGTGCCAGCAGAAGGGGACAGGGGATGCAGCCCCAGCATTTT. This translates into CASRRGQGMQPQHF.

V is TRBV27 and J is TRBJ2-1; D gene uncertain. CDR3 length: 15 amino acids. Trimming stripped 6 bases from V and 3 bases from J, with 15 bases between. Germline assignment: CDR1 MNHEY and CDR2 SMNVEV (reference sequence). This CDR3 reads CASSPHLSDYNEQFF. The CDR3 DNA sequence: TGTGCCAGCAGCCCCCACTTGTCCGACTACAATGAGCAGTTCTTC.

V and J are TRBV10-3 and TRBJ1-3; 11 bases fit TRBD1. The trim removed 10 bases at V and 0 bases at J, leaving 8 bases unmatched. The CDR3 is 16 residues long. Germline loops: CDR1 ENHRY, CDR2 SYGVKD. The CDR3 sequence is CASGQGAKHSGNTIYF. The CDR3 bases are TGTGCCAGCGGACAGGGGGCGAAACACTCTGGAAACACCATATATTTT.

V usage is TRBV5-6 and J usage is TRBJ1-1, with D possibly being TRBD1 (5 bases). CDR3 length: 13 amino acids. Trimming left V 5 bases short and J 1 base short, with 9 bases between. Germline V gene sequence: CDR1 SGHDT, CDR2 YYEEEE. The CDR3 spells CASRSGGNTEAFF. CDR3 DNA: TGTGCCAGCAGATCGGGGGGGAACACTGAAGCTTTCTTT. Based on the CDR3 plus reference TRBV5-6 and TRBJ1-1, the full variable domain is DAGVTQSPTHLIKTRGQQVTLRCSPKSGHDTVSWYQQALGQGPQFIFQYYEEEERQRGNFPDRFSGHQFPNYSSELNVNALLLGDSALYLCASRSGGNTEAFFGQGTRLTVV.

J is TRBJ2-7 and V is TRBV28, with D possibly being TRBD1 (5 bases). Trimming cost V 9 bases and J 3 bases, with 15 bases left between them. This CDR3 is 13 amino acids long. CDR1 is MDHEN and CDR2 is SYDVKM in the germline V gene. CDR3 DNA: TGTGCCAGTCAGGGTACCCCCCTCTACGAGCAGTACTTC. This translates into CASQGTPLYEQYF.

V and J are TRBV6-6 and TRBJ1-6; D unresolved. The germline V and J ends were trimmed by 2 bases and 0 bases, with 8 bases remaining between them. Germline values: CDR1 MNHNY, CDR2 SVGAGI (reference sequence). This CDR3 region has 16 residues. This CDR3 reads CASSYGRSSYNSPLHF. The CDR3, as DNA: TGTGCCAGCAGTTACGGGCGCAGCTCCTATAATTCACCCCTCCACTTT.

This clone was observed a single time. The chain uses TRBV7-2 and TRBJ2-7; D uncertain. Germline-derived CDR1 and CDR2 are SGHTA and FQGNSA. With 3 bases removed from V and 6 bases from J, the gap between germline ends came to 9 bases. This CDR3 comprises 12 residues. This CDR3 is CASSFPHLEQYF. DNA of the CDR3: TGTGCCAGCAGCTTTCCCCACCTCGAGCAGTACTTC.

This clone has only one observation. V gene TRBV28 combines with J gene TRBJ1-2; the D gene is possibly TRBD1 (5 bases). Trimming removed 5 bases at V and 8 bases at J, with 9 bases between. Germline-derived CDR1 and CDR2 are MDHEN and SYDVKM. The length of the CDR3 is 11 residues. This chain's CDR3 is CASSPGLGYTF. Here the CDR3 DNA reads TGTGCCAGCAGTCCAGGGTTGGGCTACACCTTC.

The chain employs TRBV6-5 and TRBJ2-3; TRBD2 matches at 11 bases. This CDR3 spans 14 amino acids. Germline CDR1 reads MNHEY; CDR2 reads SVGAGI. The V segment lost 6 bases and the J segment 4 bases; nucleotides outside the gene matches: 3. CDR3 in DNA: TGTGCCAGCAGAGGGACTAGCGGCCCAGATACGCAGTATTTT. Amino acid sequence: CASRGTSGPDTQYF.

The chain recombines TRBV2 with TRBJ1-5; D gene ambiguous. This CDR3 spans 15 amino acids. Between the trimmed V and J ends, which lost 6 bases and 0 bases, there was a span of 12 bases. CDR1 SNHLY and CDR2 FYNNEI come from the germline V gene. CDR3 loop: CASSSHGRSNQPQHF. CDR3 nucleotide sequence: TGTGCCAGCAGCAGCCATGGACGTAGCAATCAGCCCCAGCATTTT. The full variable domain, its missing parts supplied by reference TRBV2 and TRBJ1-5, is EPEVTQTPSHQVTQMGQEVILRCVPISNHLYFYWYRQILGQKVEFLVSFYNNEISEKSEIFDDQFSVERPDGSNFTLKIRSTKLEDSAMYFCASSSHGRSNQPQHFGDGTRLSIL.

The chain carries TRBV6-5 and TRBJ1-1; no reliable D call. Trimming left V 6 bases short and J 5 bases short, with 4 bases between. Per germline, CDR1 MNHEY and CDR2 SVGAGI. The CDR3 extends over 10 amino acids. The CDR3 nucleotides are TGTGCCAGCAGCAGAACTGAAGCTTTCTTT. This sequence encodes CASSRTEAFF.

The chain has TRBV27 and TRBJ1-6; 12 nucleotides match TRBD1. CDR3 size: 15 residues. Germline V gene sequence: CDR1 MNHEY, CDR2 SMNVEV (reference sequence). The V segment lost 5 bases and the J segment 9 bases; nucleotides outside the gene matches: 5. The DNA of the CDR3 is TGTGCCAGCAGTGCCGGGACAGGGGGCAGTTCACCCCTCCACTTT. Amino acids: CASSAGTGGSSPLHF.

The DNA of the CDR3 is TGTGCCAGCTCACCACAGGGCATGACAGATACGCAGTATTTT. Its protein product is CASSPQGMTDTQYF. The chain combines TRBV18 with TRBJ2-3, with D hard to call. From germline, CDR1 is KGHSH and CDR2 LQKENI. V was clipped by 1 base and J by 3 bases, with 8 bases between them. The CDR3 totals 14 residues. Filled out from reference TRBV18 and TRBJ2-3, the complete variable domain reads NAGVMQNPRHLVRRRGQEARLRCSPMKGHSHVYWYRQLPEEGLKFMVYLQKENIIDESGMPKERFSAEFPKEGPSILRIQQVVRGDSAAYFCASSPQGMTDTQYFGPGTRLTVL.

This clone appeared a single time. This chain links TRBV29-1 with TRBJ2-1; no clear D. Germline CDR1 is SQVTM and CDR2 is ANQGSEA. Trimming left V 7 bases short and J 7 bases short, with 11 bases between. The CDR3 has 11 residues. The chain's CDR3 is CSARARNEQFF. DNA of the CDR3: TGCAGCGCTAGAGCTCGGAATGAGCAGTTCTTC.